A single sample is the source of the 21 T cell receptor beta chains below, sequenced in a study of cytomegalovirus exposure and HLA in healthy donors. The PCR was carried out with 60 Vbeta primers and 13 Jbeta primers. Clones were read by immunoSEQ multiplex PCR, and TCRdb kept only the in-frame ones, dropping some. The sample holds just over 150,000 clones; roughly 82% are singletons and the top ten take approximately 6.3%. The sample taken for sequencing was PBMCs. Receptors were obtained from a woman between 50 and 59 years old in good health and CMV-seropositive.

CDR3 DNA: TGTGCCAGCACCCGGGACAGGTACCTGAACACTGAAGCTTTCTTT. Translated, it gives CASTRDRYLNTEAFF. This chain connects TRBV6-4 to TRBJ1-1; 8 bases line up with TRBD1. The V gene end was trimmed by 7 bases and the J gene end by 0 bases; junction bases not matched to a gene: 7. The germline CDR1 and CDR2 sequences are MRHNA and SNTAGT. CDR3 length equals 15 residues.

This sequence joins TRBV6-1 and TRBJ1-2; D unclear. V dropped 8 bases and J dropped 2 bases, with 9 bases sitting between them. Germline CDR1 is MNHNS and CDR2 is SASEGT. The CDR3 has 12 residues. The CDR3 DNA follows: TGTGCCAGCGGTCCGACAAACTATGGCTACACCTTC. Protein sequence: CASGPTNYGYTF.

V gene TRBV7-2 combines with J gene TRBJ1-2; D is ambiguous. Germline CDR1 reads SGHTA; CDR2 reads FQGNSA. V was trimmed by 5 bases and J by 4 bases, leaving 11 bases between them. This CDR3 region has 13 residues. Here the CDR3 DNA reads TGTGCCAGCAGCCAATACTTATCCTATGGCTACACCTTC. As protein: CASSQYLSYGYTF.

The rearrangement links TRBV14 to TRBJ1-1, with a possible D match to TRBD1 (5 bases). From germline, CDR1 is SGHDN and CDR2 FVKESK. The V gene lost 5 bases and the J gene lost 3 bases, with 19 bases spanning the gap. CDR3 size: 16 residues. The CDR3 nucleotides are TGTGCCAGCAGCGACGAGGACACCTTTGGGGACACTGAAGCTTTCTTT. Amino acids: CASSDEDTFGDTEAFF.

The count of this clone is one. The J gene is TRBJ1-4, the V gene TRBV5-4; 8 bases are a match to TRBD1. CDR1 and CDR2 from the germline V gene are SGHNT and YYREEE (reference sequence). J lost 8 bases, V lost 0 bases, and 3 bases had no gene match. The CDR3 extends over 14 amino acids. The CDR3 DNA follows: TGTGCCAGCAGCTTGGCAGGGGGCGGGGAAAAACTGTTTTTT. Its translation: CASSLAGGGEKLFF. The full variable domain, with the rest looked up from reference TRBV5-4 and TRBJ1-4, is ETGVTQSPTHLIKTRGQQVTLRCSSQSGHNTVSWYQQALGQGPQFIFQYYREEENGRGNFPPRFSGLQFPNYSSELNVNALELDDSALYLCASSLAGGGEKLFFGSGTQLSVL.

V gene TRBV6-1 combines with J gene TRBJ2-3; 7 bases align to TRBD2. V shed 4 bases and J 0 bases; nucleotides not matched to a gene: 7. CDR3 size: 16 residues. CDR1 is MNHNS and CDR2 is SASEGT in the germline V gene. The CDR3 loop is CASSGRTRASTDTQYF. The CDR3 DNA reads TGTGCCAGCAGTGGACGGACTAGGGCTAGCACAGATACGCAGTATTTT.

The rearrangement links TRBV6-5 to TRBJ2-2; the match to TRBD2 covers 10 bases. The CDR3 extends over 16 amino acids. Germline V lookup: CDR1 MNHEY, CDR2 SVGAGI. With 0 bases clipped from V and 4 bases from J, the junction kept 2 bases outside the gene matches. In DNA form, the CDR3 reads TGTGCCAGCAGTTACTCGACTAGCGGGCGCACCGGGGAGCTGTTTTTT. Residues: CASSYSTSGRTGELFF.

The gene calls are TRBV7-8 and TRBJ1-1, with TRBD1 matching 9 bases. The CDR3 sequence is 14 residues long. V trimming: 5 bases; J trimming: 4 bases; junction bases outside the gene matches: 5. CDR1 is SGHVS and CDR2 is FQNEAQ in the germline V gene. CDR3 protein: CASSQGTGFTEAFF. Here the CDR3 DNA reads TGTGCCAGCAGCCAAGGGACAGGGTTCACTGAAGCTTTCTTT.

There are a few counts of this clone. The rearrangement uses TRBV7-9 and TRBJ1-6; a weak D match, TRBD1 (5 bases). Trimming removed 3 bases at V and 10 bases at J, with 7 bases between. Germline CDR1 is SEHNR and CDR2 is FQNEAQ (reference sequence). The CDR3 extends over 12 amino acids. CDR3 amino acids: CASSFGGSPLHF. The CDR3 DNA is TGTGCCAGCAGCTTTGGGGGGTCACCCCTCCACTTT. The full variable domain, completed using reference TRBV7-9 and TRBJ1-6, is DTGVSQNPRHKITKRGQNVTFRCDPISEHNRLYWYRQTLGQGPEFLTYFQNEAQLEKSRLLSDRFSAERPKGSFSTLEIQRTEQGDSAMYLCASSFGGSPLHFGNGTRLTVT.

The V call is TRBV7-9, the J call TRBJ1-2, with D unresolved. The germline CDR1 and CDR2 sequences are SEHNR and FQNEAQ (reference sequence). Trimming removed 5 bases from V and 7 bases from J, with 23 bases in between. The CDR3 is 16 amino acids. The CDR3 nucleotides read TGTGCCAGCAGCGTGTTCCCGCCCGCACCCCCCGGTGGCTACACCTTC. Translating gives CASSVFPPAPPGGYTF.

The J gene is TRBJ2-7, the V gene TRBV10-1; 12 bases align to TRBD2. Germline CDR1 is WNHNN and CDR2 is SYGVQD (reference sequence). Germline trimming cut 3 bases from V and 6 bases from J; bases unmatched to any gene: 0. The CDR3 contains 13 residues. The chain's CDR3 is CASSELAGGEQYF. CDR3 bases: TGCGCCAGCAGTGAACTAGCGGGAGGCGAGCAGTACTTC.

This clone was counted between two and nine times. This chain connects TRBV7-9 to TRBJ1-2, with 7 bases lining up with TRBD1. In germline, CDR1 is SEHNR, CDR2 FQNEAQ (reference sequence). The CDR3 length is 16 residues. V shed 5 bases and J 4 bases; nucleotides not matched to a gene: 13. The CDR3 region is CASSSTTRGLFYGYTF. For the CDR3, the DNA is TGTGCCAGCAGCAGTACCACTAGGGGGCTGTTCTATGGCTACACCTTC.

Here the CDR3 reads CASSSGTGVYSPLHF. The CDR3, as DNA: TGTGCCAGCAGTTCCGGGACAGGGGTCTATTCACCCCTCCACTTT. The rearrangement links TRBV11-2 to TRBJ1-6; the match to TRBD1 covers 10 bases. Germline V lookup: CDR1 SGHAT, CDR2 FQNNGV. V gave up 6 bases and J gave up 8 bases; unmatched junction bases: 7. The CDR3 has 15 residues.

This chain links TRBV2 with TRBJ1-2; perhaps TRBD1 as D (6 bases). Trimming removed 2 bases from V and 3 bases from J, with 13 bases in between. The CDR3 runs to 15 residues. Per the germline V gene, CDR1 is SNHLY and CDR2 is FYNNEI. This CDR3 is CASSETGTPYYGYTF. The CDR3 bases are TGTGCCAGCAGTGAAACCGGGACACCATACTATGGCTACACCTTC.

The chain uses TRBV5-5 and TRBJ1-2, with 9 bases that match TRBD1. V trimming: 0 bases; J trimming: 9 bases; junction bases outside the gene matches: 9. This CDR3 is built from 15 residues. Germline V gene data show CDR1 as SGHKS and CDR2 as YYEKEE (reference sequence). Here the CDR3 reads CASSLGDRVIFRYTF. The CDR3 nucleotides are TGTGCCAGCAGCTTGGGGGACAGGGTGATCTTTCGCTACACCTTC.

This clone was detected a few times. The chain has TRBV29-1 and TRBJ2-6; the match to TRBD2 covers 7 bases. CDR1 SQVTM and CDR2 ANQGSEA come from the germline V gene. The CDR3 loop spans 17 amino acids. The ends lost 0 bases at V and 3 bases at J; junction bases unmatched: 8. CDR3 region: CSVEDGLGGVGANVLTF. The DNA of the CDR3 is TGCAGCGTTGAAGATGGTTTGGGGGGGGTTGGGGCCAACGTCCTGACTTTC.

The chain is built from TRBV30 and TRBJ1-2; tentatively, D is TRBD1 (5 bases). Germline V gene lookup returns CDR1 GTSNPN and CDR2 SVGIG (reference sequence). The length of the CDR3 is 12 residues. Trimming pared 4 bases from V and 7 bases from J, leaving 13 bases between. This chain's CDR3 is CAWNLGAGGYTF. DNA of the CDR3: TGTGCCTGGAATTTAGGGGCAGGTGGCTACACCTTC.

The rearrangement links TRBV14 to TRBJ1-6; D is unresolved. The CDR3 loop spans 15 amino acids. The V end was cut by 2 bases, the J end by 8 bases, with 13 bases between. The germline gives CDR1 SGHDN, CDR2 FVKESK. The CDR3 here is CASSQWTDRYSPLHF. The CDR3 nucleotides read TGTGCCAGCAGCCAATGGACTGATCGGTATTCACCCCTCCACTTT. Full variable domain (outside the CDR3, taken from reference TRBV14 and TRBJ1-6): EAGVTQFPSHSVIEKGQTVTLRCDPISGHDNLYWYRRVMGKEIKFLLHFVKESKQDESGMPNNRFLAERTGGTYSTLKVQPAELEDSGVYFCASSQWTDRYSPLHFGNGTRLTVT.

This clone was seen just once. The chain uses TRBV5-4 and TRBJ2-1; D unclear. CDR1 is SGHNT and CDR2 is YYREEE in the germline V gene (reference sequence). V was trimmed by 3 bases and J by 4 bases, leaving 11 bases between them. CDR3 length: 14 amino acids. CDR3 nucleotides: TGTGCCAGCAGCTCTCGGCGGTTGTACAATGAGCAGTTCTTC. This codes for CASSSRRLYNEQFF.

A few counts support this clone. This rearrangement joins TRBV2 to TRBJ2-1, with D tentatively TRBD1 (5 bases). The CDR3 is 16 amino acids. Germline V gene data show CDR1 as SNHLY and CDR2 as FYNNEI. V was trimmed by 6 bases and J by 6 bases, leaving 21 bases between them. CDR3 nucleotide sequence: TGTGCCAGCAGACGGACCCTTGGCCAAGGGGCCAATGAGCAGTTCTTC. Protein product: CASRRTLGQGANEQFF.

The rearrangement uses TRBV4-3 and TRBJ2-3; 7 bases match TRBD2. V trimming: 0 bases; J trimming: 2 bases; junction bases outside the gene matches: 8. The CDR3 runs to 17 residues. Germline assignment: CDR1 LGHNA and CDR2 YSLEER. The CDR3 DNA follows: TGCGCCAGCAGCCAAGAAGGGAAGGCGGGGGACACAGATACGCAGTATTTT. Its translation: CASSQEGKAGDTDTQYF.